These 7 T cell receptor beta chains were sequenced from one sample in a study of lymphopenia after photon versus proton radiotherapy. Assay: immunoSEQ multiplex PCR; the TCRdb copy retains only in-frame clones and omits some. In the table there are 150,000 to 200,000 clones, about 85% of which are singletons. The sample was peripheral blood, taken from a patient treated with photon-based radiotherapy. The receptors come from a man aged 50 to 59 with gastric cancer.

V and J are TRBV2 and TRBJ2-2, with 8 nucleotides matching TRBD1. The CDR3 spans 14 residues. Germline CDR1 SNHLY, CDR2 FYNNEI. V trimming: 6 bases; J trimming: 1 base; junction bases outside the gene matches: 1. The CDR3 loop is CASSGQGNTGELFF. The CDR3 DNA sequence: TGTGCCAGCAGCGGACAGGGGAACACCGGGGAGCTGTTTTTT.

CDR3 sequence reads: CANTRGLDPIYSNQPQHF. In DNA form, the CDR3 reads TGTGCCAATACCCGGGGACTGGACCCGATCTATAGCAATCAGCCCCAGCATTTT. The chain employs TRBV27 and TRBJ1-5; the D gene is possibly TRBD1 (5 bases). The CDR3 length is 18 residues. Trimming took 10 bases from V and 0 from J, leaving 25 bases between them. Germline-derived CDR1 and CDR2 are MNHEY and SMNVEV (reference sequence).

The J gene is TRBJ1-4, the V gene TRBV18; D possibly corresponds to TRBD1 (5 bases). The germline V gene encodes CDR1 KGHSH and CDR2 LQKENI. Trimming stripped 4 bases from V and 2 bases from J, with 14 bases between. The CDR3 runs 16 residues. The CDR3 reads CASSLMIRVTNEKLFF. The CDR3 nucleotides are TGTGCCAGCTCACTAATGATCAGGGTGACTAATGAAAAACTGTTTTTT.

The chain is built from TRBV7-2 and TRBJ1-1, with D maybe TRBD1 (5 bases). Trimming took off 11 bases at V and 0 bases at J, with 16 bases between the two ends. There are 14 residues in the CDR3. The V gene's germline CDR1 is SGHTA and CDR2 FQGNSA. Here the CDR3 DNA reads TGTGCCCTCGGGCAGGGTGGTTTGAACACTGAAGCTTTCTTT. Protein: CALGQGGLNTEAFF.

J is TRBJ2-3 and V is TRBV7-2, with D hard to call. The V gene lost 5 bases and the J gene lost 0 bases, with 9 bases spanning the gap. CDR3 length equals 14 residues. Germline V CDR1 and CDR2: SGHTA, FQGNSA. The DNA for the CDR3 is TGTGCCAGCAGCCTTCAACTTAGCACAGATACGCAGTATTTT. This sequence encodes CASSLQLSTDTQYF.

The chain carries TRBV19 and TRBJ2-2; TRBD1 is a possible D gene (6 bases). Germline lookup yields CDR1 LNHDA and CDR2 SQIVND (reference sequence). This CDR3 is 14 amino acids long. V shed 6 bases and J shed 6 bases, with 14 bases lying between them. The CDR3 DNA reads as TGTGCCAGTAGCGACTCAGGGGTGGCCGGGGAGCTGTTTTTT. Its protein is CASSDSGVAGELFF.

The CDR3 here is CASSILQGGNTEAFF. CDR3 DNA sequence: TGCGCCAGCAGCATTTTACAGGGCGGGAACACTGAAGCTTTCTTT. This sequence joins TRBV5-1 and TRBJ1-1, with a possible D match to TRBD1 (6 bases). The germline V gene has CDR1 SGHRS and CDR2 YFSETQ. This CDR3 region has 15 residues. Trimming cost V 4 bases and J 1 base, with 14 bases left between them.